Listed here are 9 T cell receptor beta chains from one sample, sequenced in a study of T cell repertoires in cytomegalovirus infection. TCRdb used MiXCR to reprocess the reads, holding one entry per CDR3 protein. The sample records around 430,000 distinct CDR3 sequences, about two fifths being singletons. These TCRs' antigens remain unknown. Sequencing was performed on cultured PBMCs, taken from culture after CMV antigen stimulation. The receptors here all came from a human donor in good health (CMV status not recorded). Some clones in this sample may be carry-over from other donors' samples.

The gene calls are TRBV5-1 and TRBJ2-7, with a weak D call TRBD2 (6 bases). CDR3 length: 14 residues. The V end was cut by 6 bases, the J end by 2 bases, with 15 bases between. Germline assignment: CDR1 SGHRS and CDR2 YFSETQ. In DNA form, the CDR3 reads TGCGCCAGCACCCTCGGGGGTGGGACCTACGAGCAGTACTTC. Translating it yields CASTLGGGTYEQYF. Variable domain in full (rest from reference TRBV5-1 and TRBJ2-7): KAGVTQTPRYLIKTRGQQVTLSCSPISGHRSVSWYQQTPGQGLQFLFEYFSETQRNKGNFPGRFSGRQFSNSRSEMNVSTLELGDSALYLCASTLGGGTYEQYFGPGTRLTVT.

The rearrangement uses TRBV7-9 and TRBJ2-5; D gene unclear. The CDR3 runs to 15 residues. Germline lookup yields CDR1 SEHNR and CDR2 FQNEAQ (reference sequence). Trimming stripped 5 bases from V and 2 bases from J, with 15 bases between. The CDR3: CASSLWAGPQETQYF. The DNA of the CDR3 is TGTGCCAGCAGCCTATGGGCAGGACCTCAAGAGACCCAGTACTTC.

This clonotype was detected a few times. J is TRBJ2-7 and V is TRBV7-8; TRBD1 matches 7 bases. V lost 4 bases and J lost 2; bases outside the gene matches: 8. The CDR3 length is 15 residues. Germline assignment: CDR1 SGHVS and CDR2 FQNEAQ. The CDR3 region has the DNA TGTGCCAGCAGCTCCTACCGGGACAGCACCTACGAGCAGTACTTC. Its translation: CASSSYRDSTYEQYF.

This chain connects TRBV6-2 or TRBV6-3 to TRBJ2-7, with no clear D. This CDR3 is built from 13 residues. The ends were cut back, 6 bases at V and 2 bases at J, with 11 bases in the middle. Germline-derived CDR1 and CDR2 are MNHEY and SVGEGT. The CDR3 region is CASRRTVTYEQYF. The DNA of the CDR3 is TGTGCCAGCAGAAGGACGGTGACCTACGAGCAGTACTTC.

The gene calls are TRBV20-1 and TRBJ1-2; 7 nucleotides agree with TRBD1. This CDR3 region has 13 residues. Germline CDR1 DFQATT, CDR2 SNEGSKA (reference sequence). The CDR3 region is CSPKEGASGGYTF. The CDR3 DNA follows: TGCAGCCCTAAGGAGGGGGCGTCGGGAGGCTACACCTTC.

The chain is built from TRBV7-6 and TRBJ2-3, with D possibly TRBD1 on 6 matching bases. CDR3 length: 16 residues. Germline CDR1 reads SGHVS; CDR2 reads FNYEAQ. V lost 5 bases and J 2 bases, leaving 17 bases between the germline ends. The chain's CDR3 is CASSLGGQGITDTQYF. The CDR3 nucleotides are TGTGCCAGCAGCCTAGGTGGGCAGGGGATCACAGATACGCAGTATTTT.

V usage is TRBV20-1 and J usage is TRBJ2-1; D is ambiguous. Germline V gene lookup returns CDR1 DFQATT and CDR2 SNEGSKA (reference sequence). Trimming left V 3 bases short and J 0 bases short, with 24 bases between. The CDR3 loop spans 19 amino acids. The CDR3 DNA reads as TGCAGTGCTAGTGCGGTGCCAAGTACTTTAAAGAGCTCCTACAATGAGCAGTTCTTC. Residues: CSASAVPSTLKSSYNEQFF.

This clonotype came up a few times. This may be a read error, as it is one base from a much larger clone. V usage is TRBV6-6 and J usage is TRBJ1-2; 9 bases agree with TRBD1. This CDR3 contains 13 residues. V shed 7 bases and J 4 bases; nucleotides not matched to a gene: 4. Germline V CDR1 and CDR2: MNHNY, SVGAGI (reference sequence). Written as DNA, the CDR3 is TGTGCCAGCAACCCGGGACAGGGCTATGGCTACACCTTC. This encodes CASNPGQGYGYTF.

The table lists this clonotype with a few counts. The chain joins TRBV6-6 to TRBJ2-1, with a tentative D call TRBD2 (6 bases). The CDR3 is 20 residues long. Per the germline V gene, CDR1 is MNHNY and CDR2 is SVGAGI (reference sequence). V dropped 0 bases and J dropped 0 bases, with 21 bases sitting between them. This CDR3 reads CASSYSTGRRAGYSYNEQFF. The CDR3 nucleotides read TGTGCCAGCAGTTACTCTACGGGTAGACGGGCGGGATACTCCTACAATGAGCAGTTCTTC.